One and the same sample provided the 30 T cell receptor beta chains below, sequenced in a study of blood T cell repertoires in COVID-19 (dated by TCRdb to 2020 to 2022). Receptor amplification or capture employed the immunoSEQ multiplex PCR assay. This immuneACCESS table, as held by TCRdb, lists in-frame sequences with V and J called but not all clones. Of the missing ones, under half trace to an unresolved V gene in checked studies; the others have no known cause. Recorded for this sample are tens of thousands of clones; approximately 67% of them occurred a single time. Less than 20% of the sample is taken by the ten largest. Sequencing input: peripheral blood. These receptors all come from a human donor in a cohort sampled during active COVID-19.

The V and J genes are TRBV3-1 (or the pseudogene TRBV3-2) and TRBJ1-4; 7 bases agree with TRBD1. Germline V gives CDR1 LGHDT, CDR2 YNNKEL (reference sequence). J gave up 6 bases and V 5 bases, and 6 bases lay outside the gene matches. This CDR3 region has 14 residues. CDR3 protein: CASSKAGQHEKLFF. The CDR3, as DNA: TGTGCCAGCAGCAAGGCGGGACAGCATGAAAAACTGTTTTTT.

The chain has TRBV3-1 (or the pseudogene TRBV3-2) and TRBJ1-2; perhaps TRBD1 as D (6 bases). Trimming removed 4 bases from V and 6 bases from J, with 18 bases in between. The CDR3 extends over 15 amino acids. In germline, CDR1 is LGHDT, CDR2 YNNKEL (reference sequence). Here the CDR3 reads CASSRSNRVAHGYTF. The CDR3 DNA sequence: TGTGCCAGCAGCCGAAGCAACAGGGTAGCTCATGGCTACACCTTC.

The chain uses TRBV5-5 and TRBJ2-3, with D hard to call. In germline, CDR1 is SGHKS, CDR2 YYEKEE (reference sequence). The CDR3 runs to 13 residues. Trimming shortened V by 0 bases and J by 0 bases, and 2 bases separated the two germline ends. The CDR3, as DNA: TGTGCCAGCAGCTTGGCTAGCACAGATACGCAGTATTTT. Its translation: CASSLASTDTQYF. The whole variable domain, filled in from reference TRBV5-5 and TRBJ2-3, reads DAGVTQSPTHLIKTRGQQVTLRCSPISGHKSVSWYQQVLGQGPQFIFQYYEKEERGRGNFPDRFSARQFPNYSSELNVNALLLGDSALYLCASSLASTDTQYFGPGTRLTVL.

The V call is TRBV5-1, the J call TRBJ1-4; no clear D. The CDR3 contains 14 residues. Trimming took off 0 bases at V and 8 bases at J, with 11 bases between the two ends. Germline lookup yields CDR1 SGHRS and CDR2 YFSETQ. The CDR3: CASSLEGGGEKLFF. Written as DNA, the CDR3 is TGCGCCAGCAGCTTGGAGGGTGGAGGCGAAAAACTGTTTTTT.

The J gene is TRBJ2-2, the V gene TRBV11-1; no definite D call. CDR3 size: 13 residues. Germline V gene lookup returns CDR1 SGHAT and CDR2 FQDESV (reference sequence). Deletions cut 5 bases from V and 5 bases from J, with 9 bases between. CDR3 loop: CASSTELTGELFF. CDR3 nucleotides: TGTGCCAGCAGCACCGAGCTGACCGGGGAGCTGTTTTTT.

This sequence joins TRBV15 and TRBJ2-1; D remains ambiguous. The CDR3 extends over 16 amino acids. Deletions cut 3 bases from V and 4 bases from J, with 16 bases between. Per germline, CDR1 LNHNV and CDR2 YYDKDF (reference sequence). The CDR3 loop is CATSSIPGLPYNEQFF. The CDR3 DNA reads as TGTGCCACCAGCAGTATTCCAGGTTTACCTTACAATGAGCAGTTCTTC.

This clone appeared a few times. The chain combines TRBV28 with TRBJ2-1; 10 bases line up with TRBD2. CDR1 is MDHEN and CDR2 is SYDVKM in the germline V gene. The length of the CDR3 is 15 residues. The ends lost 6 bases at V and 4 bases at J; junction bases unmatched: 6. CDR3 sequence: CASSPAGGMYNEQFF. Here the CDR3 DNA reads TGTGCCAGCAGCCCAGCGGGAGGGATGTACAATGAGCAGTTCTTC.

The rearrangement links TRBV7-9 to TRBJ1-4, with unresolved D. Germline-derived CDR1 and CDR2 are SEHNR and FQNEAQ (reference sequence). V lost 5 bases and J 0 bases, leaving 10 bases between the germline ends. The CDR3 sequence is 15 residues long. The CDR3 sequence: CASSLSTTTNEKLFF. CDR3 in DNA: TGTGCCAGCAGCCTTTCGACTACAACTAATGAAAAACTGTTTTTT.

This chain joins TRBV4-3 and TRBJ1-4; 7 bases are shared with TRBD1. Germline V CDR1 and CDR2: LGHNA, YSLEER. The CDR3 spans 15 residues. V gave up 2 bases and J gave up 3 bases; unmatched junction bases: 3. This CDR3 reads CASSQLTGPNEKLFF. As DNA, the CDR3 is TGCGCCAGCAGCCAACTGACAGGGCCTAATGAAAAACTGTTTTTT.

DNA of the CDR3: TGTGCCAGCAGCTCCGGGACAGGGCCCACACCCCTCCACTTT. Its translation is CASSSGTGPTPLHF. This chain links TRBV7-8 with TRBJ1-6; 9 bases map to TRBD1. Per the germline V gene, CDR1 is SGHVS and CDR2 is FQNEAQ. The trim removed 4 bases at V and 11 bases at J, leaving 6 bases unmatched. The CDR3 covers 14 residues.

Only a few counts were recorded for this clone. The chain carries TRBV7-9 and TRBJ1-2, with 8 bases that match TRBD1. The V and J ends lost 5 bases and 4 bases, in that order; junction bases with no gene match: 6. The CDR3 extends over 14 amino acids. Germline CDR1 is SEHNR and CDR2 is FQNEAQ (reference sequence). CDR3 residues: CASSNSGTGYGYTF. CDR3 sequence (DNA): TGTGCCAGCAGCAACTCCGGGACAGGCTATGGCTACACCTTC.

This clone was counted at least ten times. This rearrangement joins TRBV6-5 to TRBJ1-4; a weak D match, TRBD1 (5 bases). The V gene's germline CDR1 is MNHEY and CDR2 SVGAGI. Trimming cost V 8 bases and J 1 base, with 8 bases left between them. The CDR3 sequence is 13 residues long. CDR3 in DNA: TGTGCCAGCCAGGGTGGAACTAATGAAAAACTGTTTTTT. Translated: CASQGGTNEKLFF.

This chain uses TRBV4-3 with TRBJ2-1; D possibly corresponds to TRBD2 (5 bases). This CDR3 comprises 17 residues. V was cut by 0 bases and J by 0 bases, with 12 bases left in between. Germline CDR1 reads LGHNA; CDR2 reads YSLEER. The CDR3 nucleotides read TGCGCCAGCAGCCAAGACCCTCCGGGGAGCTCCTACAATGAGCAGTTCTTC. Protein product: CASSQDPPGSSYNEQFF.

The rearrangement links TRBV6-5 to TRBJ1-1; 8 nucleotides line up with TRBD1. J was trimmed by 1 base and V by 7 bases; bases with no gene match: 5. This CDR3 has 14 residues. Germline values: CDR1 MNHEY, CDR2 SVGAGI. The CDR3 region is CASKRTGPNTEAFF. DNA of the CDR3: TGTGCCAGCAAACGGACAGGGCCGAACACTGAAGCTTTCTTT.

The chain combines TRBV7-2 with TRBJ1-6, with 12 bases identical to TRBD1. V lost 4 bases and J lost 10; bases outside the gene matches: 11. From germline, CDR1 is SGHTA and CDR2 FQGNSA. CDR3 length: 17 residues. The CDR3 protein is CASSSSGQGASRSPLHF. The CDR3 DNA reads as TGTGCCAGCAGCTCGTCGGGACAGGGGGCAAGTAGGTCACCCCTCCACTTT.

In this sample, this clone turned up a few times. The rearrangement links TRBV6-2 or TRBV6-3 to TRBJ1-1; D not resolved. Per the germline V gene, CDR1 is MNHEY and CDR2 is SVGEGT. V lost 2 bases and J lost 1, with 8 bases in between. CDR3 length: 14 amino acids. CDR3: CASSYASANTEAFF. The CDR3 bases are TGTGCCAGCAGTTACGCCAGCGCGAACACTGAAGCTTTCTTT.

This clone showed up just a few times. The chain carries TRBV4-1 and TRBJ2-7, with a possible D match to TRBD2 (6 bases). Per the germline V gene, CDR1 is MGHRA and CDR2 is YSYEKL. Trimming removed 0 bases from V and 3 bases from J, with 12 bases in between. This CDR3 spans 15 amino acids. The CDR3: CASSQDYRGFYEQYF. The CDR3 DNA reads TGCGCCAGCAGCCAAGATTACCGGGGGTTCTACGAGCAGTACTTC.

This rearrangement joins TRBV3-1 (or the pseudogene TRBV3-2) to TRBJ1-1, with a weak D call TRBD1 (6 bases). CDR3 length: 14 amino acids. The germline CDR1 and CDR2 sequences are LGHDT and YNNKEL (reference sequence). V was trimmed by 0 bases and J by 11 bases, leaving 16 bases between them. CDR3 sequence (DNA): TGTGCCAGCAGCCAAGATCCCGGGACACCGAAGGCTTTCTTT. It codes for CASSQDPGTPKAFF.

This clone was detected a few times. The CDR3: CASSLSPRAYNEQFF. The CDR3 region has the DNA TGTGCCAGCAGTTTATCCCCGAGGGCCTACAATGAGCAGTTCTTC. This chain connects TRBV28 to TRBJ2-1; D might be TRBD2 (5 bases). This CDR3 has 15 amino acids. Trimming left V 1 base short and J 2 bases short, with 9 bases between. Per germline, CDR1 MDHEN and CDR2 SYDVKM.

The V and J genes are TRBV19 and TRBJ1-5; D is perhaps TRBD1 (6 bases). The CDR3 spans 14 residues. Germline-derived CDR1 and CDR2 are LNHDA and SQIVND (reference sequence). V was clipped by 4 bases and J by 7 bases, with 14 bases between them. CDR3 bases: TGTGCCAGTAGTAGCTCCCCAGGGGCGCAGCCCCAGCATTTT. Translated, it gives CASSSSPGAQPQHF.

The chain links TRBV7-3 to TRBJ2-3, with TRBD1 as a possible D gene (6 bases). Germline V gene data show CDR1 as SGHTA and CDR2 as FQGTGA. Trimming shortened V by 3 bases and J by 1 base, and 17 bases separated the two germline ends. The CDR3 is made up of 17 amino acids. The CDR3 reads CASSLGAAAGGTDTQYF. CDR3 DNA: TGTGCCAGCAGCTTGGGGGCGGCGGCAGGGGGCACAGATACGCAGTATTTT.

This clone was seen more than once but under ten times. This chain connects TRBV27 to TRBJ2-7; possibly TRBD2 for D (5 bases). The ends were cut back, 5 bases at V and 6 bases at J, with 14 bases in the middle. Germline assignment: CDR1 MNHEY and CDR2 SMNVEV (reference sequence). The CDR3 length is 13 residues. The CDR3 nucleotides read TGTGCCAGCAGTCCCCCCCGGGGTCGCGAGCAGTACTTC. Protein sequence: CASSPPRGREQYF.

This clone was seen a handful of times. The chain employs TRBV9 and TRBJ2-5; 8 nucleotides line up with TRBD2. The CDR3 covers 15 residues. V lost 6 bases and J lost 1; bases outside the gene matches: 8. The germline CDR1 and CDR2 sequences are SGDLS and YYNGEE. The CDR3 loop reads CASTLAGGVQETQYF. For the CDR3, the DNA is TGTGCCAGCACTCTGGCGGGGGGCGTCCAAGAGACCCAGTACTTC.

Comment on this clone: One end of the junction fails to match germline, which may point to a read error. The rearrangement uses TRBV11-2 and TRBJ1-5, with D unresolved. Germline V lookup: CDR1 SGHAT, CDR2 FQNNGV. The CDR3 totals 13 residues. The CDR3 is CASSVETGQPQHF. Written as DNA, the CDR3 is TGTGCCAGCAGCGTAGAAACGGGACAGCCCCAGCATTTT.

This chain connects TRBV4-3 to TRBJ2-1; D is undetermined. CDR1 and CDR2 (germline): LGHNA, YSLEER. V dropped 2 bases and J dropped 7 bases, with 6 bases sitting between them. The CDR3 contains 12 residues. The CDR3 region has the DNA TGCGCCAGCAGCCAACACTTTAATGAGCAGTTCTTC. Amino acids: CASSQHFNEQFF.

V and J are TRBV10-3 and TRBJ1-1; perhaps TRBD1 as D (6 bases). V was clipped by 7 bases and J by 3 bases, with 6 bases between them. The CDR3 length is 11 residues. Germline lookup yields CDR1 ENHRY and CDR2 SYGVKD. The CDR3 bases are TGTGCCATCAAGGGGGACACTGAAGCTTTCTTT. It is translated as CAIKGDTEAFF.

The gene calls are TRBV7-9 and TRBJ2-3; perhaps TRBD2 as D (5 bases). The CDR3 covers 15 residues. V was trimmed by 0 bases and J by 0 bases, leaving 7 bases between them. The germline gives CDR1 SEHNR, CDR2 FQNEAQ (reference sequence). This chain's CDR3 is CASSLAEASTDTQYF. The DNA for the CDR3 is TGTGCCAGCAGCTTAGCGGAGGCTAGCACAGATACGCAGTATTTT.

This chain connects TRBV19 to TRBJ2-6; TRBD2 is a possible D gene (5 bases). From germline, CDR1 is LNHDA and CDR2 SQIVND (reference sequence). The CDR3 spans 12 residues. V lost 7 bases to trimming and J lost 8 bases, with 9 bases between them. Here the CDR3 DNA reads TGTGCCAGTATGGTCGGGACCAACGTCCTGACTTTC. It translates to CASMVGTNVLTF.

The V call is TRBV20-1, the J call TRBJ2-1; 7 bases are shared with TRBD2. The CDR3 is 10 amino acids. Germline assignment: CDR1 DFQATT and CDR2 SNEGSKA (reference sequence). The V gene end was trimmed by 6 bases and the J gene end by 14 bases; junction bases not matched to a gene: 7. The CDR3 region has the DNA TGCAGTGCAAGCGGGACTGACAAGTTCTTC. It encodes CSASGTDKFF.

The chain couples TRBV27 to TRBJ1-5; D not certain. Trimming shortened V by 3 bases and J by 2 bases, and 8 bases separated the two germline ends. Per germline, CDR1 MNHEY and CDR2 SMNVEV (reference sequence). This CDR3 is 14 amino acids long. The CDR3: CASSFRGGNQPQHF. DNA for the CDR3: TGTGCCAGCAGTTTCCGAGGCGGCAATCAGCCCCAGCATTTT.